These 10 T cell receptor beta chains were all obtained from the same sample, sequenced in a study of blood T cell repertoires in COVID-19. Profiling relied on immunoSEQ multiplex PCR, and the TCRdb table lists in-frame clones only, not all of them. The sample records some 150,000 clones, approximately 86% being singletons. Input material: peripheral blood. The receptors originated from a woman aged 45-59 years with acute or convalescent COVID-19.

This chain connects TRBV30 to TRBJ2-3; TRBD2 matches at 11 bases. The V gene end was trimmed by 5 bases and the J gene end by 5 bases; junction bases not matched to a gene: 9. Germline-derived CDR1 and CDR2 are GTSNPN and SVGIG (reference sequence). The CDR3 covers 15 residues. Here the CDR3 reads CAWGTSGYQGDTQYF. The CDR3, as DNA: TGTGCCTGGGGGACTAGCGGATATCAAGGAGATACGCAGTATTTT.

This sequence joins TRBV3-1 (or the pseudogene TRBV3-2) and TRBJ2-3, with D hard to call. V lost 1 base and J lost 4, with 6 bases in between. Looked up from germline, CDR1 is LGHDT and CDR2 is YNNKEL (reference sequence). The CDR3 length is 13 residues. This CDR3 reads CASSQGASDTQYF. CDR3 DNA sequence: TGTGCCAGCAGCCAAGGGGCCTCAGATACGCAGTATTTT.

The chain carries TRBV3-1 (or the pseudogene TRBV3-2) and TRBJ2-3; a weak D match, TRBD2 (6 bases). CDR1 is LGHDT and CDR2 is YNNKEL in the germline V gene (reference sequence). This CDR3 spans 13 amino acids. The V gene lost 3 bases and the J gene lost 11 bases, with 15 bases spanning the gap. CDR3 DNA: TGTGCCAGCAGCCATCTTCGGGAGCGAGAGCAGTATTTT. This codes for CASSHLREREQYF.

This clone was counted a single time. This rearrangement joins TRBV3-1 (or the pseudogene TRBV3-2) to TRBJ1-2, with TRBD1 identical over 7 bases. Germline V gene lookup returns CDR1 LGHDT and CDR2 YNNKEL (reference sequence). The CDR3 has 15 residues. V lost 1 base and J lost 4; bases outside the gene matches: 6. The chain's CDR3 is CASSQGQGQIYGYTF. CDR3 coding DNA: TGTGCCAGCAGCCAAGGACAGGGACAGATCTATGGCTACACCTTC.

This chain joins TRBV11-2 and TRBJ2-7; 8 positions match TRBD1. Per the germline V gene, CDR1 is SGHAT and CDR2 is FQNNGV. This CDR3 is built from 14 residues. V shed 4 bases and J 5 bases; nucleotides not matched to a gene: 7. The chain's CDR3 is CASSWTGPRDEQYF. CDR3 bases: TGTGCCAGCAGCTGGACAGGGCCCAGGGACGAGCAGTACTTC.

Only a few counts were recorded for this clone. Here the CDR3 DNA reads TGCGCCAGCAGCCTCGAAGTTACAGGAGATCAGCCCCAGCATTTT. This translates into CASSLEVTGDQPQHF. The J gene is TRBJ1-5, the V gene TRBV4-1; TRBD1 is a possible D gene (5 bases). Trimming left V 4 bases short and J 5 bases short, with 15 bases between. Germline CDR1 is MGHRA and CDR2 is YSYEKL. The CDR3 is 15 amino acids.

The V gene is TRBV19, the J gene TRBJ2-1, with TRBD1 matching over 8 bases. V gave up 5 bases and J gave up 4 bases; unmatched junction bases: 7. This CDR3 has 15 amino acids. Germline values: CDR1 LNHDA, CDR2 SQIVND (reference sequence). The CDR3: CASSLRTGKYNEQFF. For the CDR3, the DNA is TGTGCCAGTAGTTTACGGACAGGGAAGTACAATGAGCAGTTCTTC.

CDR3 in amino acids: CASSTSGRYEQYF. In nucleotides, the CDR3 is TGTGCCAGCAGCACTAGCGGGAGGTACGAGCAGTACTTC. The chain is built from TRBV2 and TRBJ2-7; 12 nucleotides match TRBD2. The CDR3 spans 13 residues. V dropped 6 bases and J dropped 4; count of bases not matched to a gene: 1. CDR1 SNHLY and CDR2 FYNNEI come from the germline V gene. Together with reference TRBV2 and TRBJ2-7, the CDR3 gives the full variable domain: EPEVTQTPSHQVTQMGQEVILRCVPISNHLYFYWYRQILGQKVEFLVSFYNNEISEKSEIFDDQFSVERPDGSNFTLKIRSTKLEDSAMYFCASSTSGRYEQYFGPGTRLTVT.

This chain joins TRBV6-5 and TRBJ2-1; 9 bases are a match to TRBD1. This CDR3 contains 16 residues. Germline CDR1 and CDR2: MNHEY and SVGAGI. The ends lost 3 bases at V and 3 bases at J; junction bases unmatched: 6. The CDR3 nucleotides read TGTGCCAGCAGTTATTCTGGGGACAGGGTCTACAATGAGCAGTTCTTC. It is translated as CASSYSGDRVYNEQFF.

This chain connects TRBV5-1 to TRBJ2-5; possibly TRBD1 for D (5 bases). This CDR3 is built from 14 residues. The V gene lost 4 bases and the J gene lost 5 bases, with 15 bases spanning the gap. Germline V CDR1 and CDR2: SGHRS, YFSETQ. This chain's CDR3 is CASSPTTQGETQYF. CDR3 nucleotide sequence: TGCGCCAGCAGCCCCACCACTCAGGGCGAGACCCAGTACTTC.